These 32 T cell receptor beta chains share one sample of origin, sequenced in a study of blood T cell repertoires in COVID-19. Method: immunoSEQ multiplex PCR; TCRdb's copy keeps in-frame clones and lacks some. Of approximately 330,000 clones listed, approximately 90% are singletons. The sequenced sample was peripheral blood. These receptors all come from a man younger than 40 with COVID-19, enrolled during active disease.

The chain links TRBV12-3 or TRBV12-4 to TRBJ1-6; 7 bases line up with TRBD1. V dropped 6 bases and J dropped 7; count of bases not matched to a gene: 3. The CDR3 contains 13 residues. CDR3 nucleotides: TGTGCCAGCAGAGTGACAGGGAATTCACCCCTCCACTTT. Protein sequence: CASRVTGNSPLHF.

J is TRBJ2-7 and V is TRBV6-5; perhaps TRBD1 as D (6 bases). The CDR3 runs to 14 residues. CDR1 and CDR2 (germline): MNHEY, SVGAGI. V dropped 5 bases and J dropped 0 bases, with 11 bases sitting between them. The CDR3: CASSTQGNSYEQYF. The CDR3, as DNA: TGTGCCAGCAGTACACAGGGCAACTCCTACGAGCAGTACTTC.

The rearrangement links TRBV7-2 to TRBJ2-1; 8 nucleotides align to TRBD2. This CDR3 has 14 amino acids. The V gene end was trimmed by 5 bases and the J gene end by 8 bases; junction bases not matched to a gene: 8. The germline V gene has CDR1 SGHTA and CDR2 FQGNSA. The CDR3 reads CASSRSGRTHEQFF. The CDR3 DNA follows: TGTGCCAGCAGCCGGAGCGGGAGAACCCATGAGCAGTTCTTC.

The chain employs TRBV19 and TRBJ1-5; TRBD1 might be the D (6 bases). CDR1 and CDR2 from the germline V gene are LNHDA and SQIVND (reference sequence). This CDR3 comprises 15 residues. Deletions cut 3 bases from V and 3 bases from J, with 12 bases between. DNA for the CDR3: TGTGCCAGTAGTATTGCACACAGGGACAATCAGCCCCAGCATTTT. Translated, it gives CASSIAHRDNQPQHF.

The chain recombines TRBV6-6 with TRBJ1-2; D uncertain. Germline lookup yields CDR1 MNHNY and CDR2 SVGAGI (reference sequence). V lost 3 bases and J 10 bases, leaving 9 bases between the germline ends. The CDR3 is made up of 11 amino acids. In DNA form, the CDR3 reads TGTGCCAGCAGTTATGAGGCAGACTACACCTTC. Translated, it gives CASSYEADYTF.

This clone was seen a handful of times. The chain uses TRBV12-3 or TRBV12-4 and TRBJ2-7; the match to TRBD2 covers 7 bases. J gave up 5 bases and V 3 bases, and 4 bases lay outside the gene matches. This CDR3 region has 13 residues. The CDR3 region is CASSFRTRHEQYF. The CDR3 DNA follows: TGTGCCAGCAGTTTCAGGACTAGACACGAGCAGTACTTC.

The rearrangement links TRBV19 to TRBJ2-2, with TRBD1 as a possible D gene (5 bases). Trimming took 1 base from V and 4 from J, leaving 10 bases between them. This CDR3 spans 15 amino acids. Germline loops: CDR1 LNHDA, CDR2 SQIVND (reference sequence). DNA of the CDR3: TGTGCCAGTAGTATAGGCACAGGAGTCACCGGGGAGCTGTTTTTT. As protein: CASSIGTGVTGELFF.

This sequence joins TRBV28 and TRBJ1-2; D might be TRBD1 (6 bases). Germline assignment: CDR1 MDHEN and CDR2 SYDVKM. This CDR3 is 13 amino acids long. Trimming cost V 3 bases and J 8 bases, with 13 bases left between them. The CDR3 protein is CASSLNGGRGYTF. CDR3 DNA: TGTGCCAGCAGTTTGAACGGGGGGCGAGGCTACACCTTC.

The chain combines TRBV19 with TRBJ2-7; TRBD1 might be the D (6 bases). V was clipped by 4 bases and J by 2 bases, with 21 bases between them. The CDR3 has 17 amino acids. The V gene's germline CDR1 is LNHDA and CDR2 SQIVND (reference sequence). CDR3 sequence: CASSRSGTPINTYEQYF. The CDR3 coding sequence is TGTGCCAGTAGTAGATCCGGGACACCAATAAACACCTACGAGCAGTACTTC. Based on the CDR3 plus reference TRBV19 and TRBJ2-7, the full variable domain is DGGITQSPKYLFRKEGQNVTLSCEQNLNHDAMYWYRQDPGQGLRLIYYSQIVNDFQKGDIAEGYSVSREKKESFPLTVTSAQKNPTAFYLCASSRSGTPINTYEQYFGPGTRLTVT.

J is TRBJ1-1 and V is TRBV6-5; D perhaps matches TRBD1 (6 bases). Germline V gene data show CDR1 as MNHEY and CDR2 as SVGAGI. The CDR3 is 15 amino acids. V lost 0 bases and J 1 base, leaving 9 bases between the germline ends. This CDR3 is CASSYSLGGNTEAFF. DNA of the CDR3: TGTGCCAGCAGTTACTCGCTAGGGGGGAACACTGAAGCTTTCTTT.

This chain joins TRBV5-5 and TRBJ2-1, with 11 bases fitting TRBD2. CDR3 size: 17 residues. Trimming cost V 4 bases and J 0 bases; bases outside gene matches: 6. The germline CDR1 and CDR2 sequences are SGHKS and YYEKEE (reference sequence). The CDR3 here is CASSHSSGGYSYNEQFF. CDR3 nucleotides: TGTGCCAGCAGCCATTCTAGCGGGGGGTACTCCTACAATGAGCAGTTCTTC.

The rearrangement links TRBV3-1 (or the pseudogene TRBV3-2) to TRBJ1-1; D not certain. The germline V gene has CDR1 LGHDT and CDR2 YNNKEL (reference sequence). The CDR3 covers 15 residues. V was clipped by 0 bases and J by 4 bases, with 12 bases between them. The CDR3 coding sequence is TGTGCCAGCAGCCAAGATCACGGGGTGAGCACTGAAGCTTTCTTT. This encodes CASSQDHGVSTEAFF.

The chain carries TRBV5-1 and TRBJ2-1; a possible D gene is TRBD2 (6 bases). The CDR3 runs 16 residues. V lost 0 bases and J lost 7, with 17 bases in between. CDR1 is SGHRS and CDR2 is YFSETQ in the germline V gene. CDR3: CASSLARVGLANEQFF. For the CDR3, the DNA is TGCGCCAGCAGCTTGGCAAGAGTGGGACTGGCTAATGAGCAGTTCTTC.

The chain joins TRBV29-1 to TRBJ1-4; 7 nucleotides line up with TRBD1. After removal of 7 bases from V and 12 bases from J, the junction contained 11 bases not matched to a gene. Germline assignment: CDR1 SQVTM and CDR2 ANQGSEA. The CDR3 is made up of 12 amino acids. CDR3 region: CSGLGQGEELFF. The CDR3 region has the DNA TGCAGCGGGTTGGGGCAGGGGGAGGAACTGTTTTTT.

As to this clone: Other DNA variants within this sample encode the same CDR3. This rearrangement joins TRBV7-6 to TRBJ2-7, with 7 bases matching TRBD1. Germline V CDR1 and CDR2: SGHVS, FNYEAQ. There are 15 residues in the CDR3. The ends lost 5 bases at V and 0 bases at J; junction bases unmatched: 7. Here the CDR3 DNA reads TGTGCCAGCAGCCTCGAGGACAGGTACTCCTACGAGCAGTACTTC. It is translated as CASSLEDRYSYEQYF.

The chain links TRBV7-2 to TRBJ1-3, with D uncertain. CDR1 SGHTA and CDR2 FQGNSA come from the germline V gene. The CDR3 is made up of 15 amino acids. The V end lost 5 bases, the J end lost 1 base, and 12 bases lay between the germline ends. CDR3 DNA sequence: TGTGCCAGCAGCACCGGAGCAGCTTCTGGAAACACCATATATTTT. The encoded protein is CASSTGAASGNTIYF.

The chain uses TRBV11-1 and TRBJ1-1, with D uncertain. Looked up from germline, CDR1 is SGHAT and CDR2 is FQDESV (reference sequence). V lost 5 bases to trimming and J lost 6 bases, with 13 bases between them. The CDR3 consists of 13 residues. CDR3 residues: CASSQRLQPEAFF. CDR3 sequence (DNA): TGTGCCAGCAGCCAACGACTTCAACCTGAAGCTTTCTTT.

This rearrangement joins TRBV5-1 to TRBJ1-1, with 9 bases identical to TRBD1. In germline, CDR1 is SGHRS, CDR2 YFSETQ. The CDR3 consists of 14 residues. V gave up 5 bases and J gave up 5 bases; unmatched junction bases: 7. The CDR3 loop is CASRVTGGVTEAFF. The DNA of the CDR3 is TGCGCCAGCAGGGTTACAGGGGGCGTTACTGAAGCTTTCTTT.

The chain combines TRBV19 with TRBJ2-3, with 9 bases that match TRBD1. The germline V gene has CDR1 LNHDA and CDR2 SQIVND (reference sequence). There are 14 residues in the CDR3. V lost 3 bases, J lost 5 bases, and 3 bases stayed unmatched. This CDR3 reads CASSMGTGLDTQYF. The CDR3 DNA follows: TGTGCCAGTAGTATGGGGACAGGGCTAGATACGCAGTATTTT.

The count of this clone is one. The CDR3 protein is CSVLPGQGGEKLFF. The CDR3 DNA reads TGCAGCGTACTCCCCGGACAGGGGGGTGAAAAACTGTTTTTT. The chain recombines TRBV29-1 with TRBJ1-4; TRBD1 aligns across 10 bases. V lost 6 bases to trimming and J lost 7 bases; unmatched junction nucleotides: 8. The germline V gene encodes CDR1 SQVTM and CDR2 ANQGSEA. This CDR3 has 14 residues. Full variable domain (remainder filled in from reference TRBV29-1 and TRBJ1-4): SAVISQKPSRDICQRGTSLTIQCQVDSQVTMMFWYRQQPGQSLTLIATANQGSEATYESGFVIDKFPISRPNLTFSTLTVSNMSPEDSSIYLCSVLPGQGGEKLFFGSGTQLSVL.

The chain couples TRBV6-5 to TRBJ2-7, with D perhaps matching TRBD2 (6 bases). The CDR3 consists of 15 residues. Germline CDR1 and CDR2: MNHEY and SVGAGI. V lost 5 bases, J lost 2 bases, and 16 bases lay in between. Written as DNA, the CDR3 is TGTGCCAGCAGTATCCGACAGCGGGCAGCCTACGAGCAGTACTTC. Encoded protein: CASSIRQRAAYEQYF.

V usage is TRBV5-6 and J usage is TRBJ1-6, with 7 positions matching TRBD1. Germline assignment: CDR1 SGHDT and CDR2 YYEEEE. Trimming at V came to 4 bases and at J to 7 bases, leaving 11 bases not matched to a gene. The CDR3 consists of 16 residues. CDR3 amino acids: CASSQTATGPNSPLHF. The CDR3 nucleotides read TGTGCCAGCAGCCAAACCGCGACAGGGCCCAATTCACCCCTCCACTTT.

The gene calls are TRBV5-4 and TRBJ2-3; the D gene is possibly TRBD2 (5 bases). The germline gives CDR1 SGHNT, CDR2 YYREEE (reference sequence). V was shortened by 4 bases and J by 0 bases, with 9 bases between the two germline ends. This CDR3 spans 14 amino acids. CDR3 residues: CASSPDSSTDTQYF. In DNA, the CDR3 is TGTGCCAGCAGCCCGGACTCAAGCACAGATACGCAGTATTTT.

This clone appeared a few times. The chain employs TRBV14 and TRBJ2-7, with 7 nucleotides matching TRBD1. Germline V CDR1 and CDR2: SGHDN, FVKESK. This CDR3 spans 14 amino acids. V shed 4 bases and J 2 bases; nucleotides not matched to a gene: 5. The CDR3 spells CASSLGQVTYEQYF. The DNA of the CDR3 is TGTGCCAGCAGCCTAGGACAGGTAACCTACGAGCAGTACTTC.

The J gene is TRBJ1-6, the V gene TRBV5-6; D is undetermined. The V gene's germline CDR1 is SGHDT and CDR2 YYEEEE. Between the trimmed V and J ends, which lost 0 bases and 11 bases, there was a span of 15 bases. The CDR3 consists of 15 residues. The CDR3 spells CASSLVRREATPLHF. The CDR3 region has the DNA TGTGCCAGCAGCTTGGTCCGGAGGGAAGCGACACCCCTCCACTTT.

V is TRBV6-5 and J is TRBJ1-2, with D perhaps matching TRBD1 (6 bases). The V and J ends lost 8 bases and 7 bases respectively, with 14 bases between them. CDR3 length: 12 residues. CDR1 and CDR2 from the germline V gene are MNHEY and SVGAGI. CDR3 amino acids: CASAAGASGYTF. The CDR3 DNA sequence: TGTGCCAGCGCGGCGGGGGCCAGTGGCTACACCTTC.

V gene TRBV9 combines with J gene TRBJ2-5, with TRBD1 matching 8 bases. V lost 3 bases to trimming and J lost 2 bases; unmatched junction nucleotides: 9. CDR1 is SGDLS, CDR2 YYNGEE, per germline. The CDR3 has 16 amino acids. CDR3 DNA: TGTGCCAGCAGCGCTACCACGGACAGGGCGCAAGAGACCCAGTACTTC. Translating gives CASSATTDRAQETQYF.

V gene TRBV27 combines with J gene TRBJ2-5; weak D call: TRBD2 (5 bases). The CDR3 is made up of 11 amino acids. CDR1 and CDR2 from the germline V gene are MNHEY and SMNVEV (reference sequence). V was cut by 4 bases and J by 10 bases, with 10 bases left in between. This CDR3 reads CASSSQEGQYF. CDR3 nucleotides: TGTGCCAGCAGTTCCCAAGAGGGCCAGTACTTC.

The V and J genes are TRBV6-6 and TRBJ2-7; D gene unclear. Trimming cost V 6 bases and J 6 bases, with 12 bases left between them. The germline V gene has CDR1 MNHNY and CDR2 SVGAGI (reference sequence). CDR3 length: 12 amino acids. The CDR3 spells CASRTVLREQYF. For the CDR3, the DNA is TGTGCCAGCAGAACAGTTTTACGCGAGCAGTACTTC.

The chain couples TRBV6-5 to TRBJ2-5; 16 nucleotides agree with TRBD2. Losses at the gene ends were 2 bases for V and 3 bases for J; bases not matched to a gene: 0. The CDR3 has 16 amino acids. Germline V lookup: CDR1 MNHEY, CDR2 SVGAGI. For the CDR3, the DNA is TGTGCCAGCAGTTACGGGACTAGCGGGGGGGAAGAGACCCAGTACTTC. Translating it yields CASSYGTSGGEETQYF.

V and J are TRBV11-2 and TRBJ2-3; TRBD2 aligns across 12 bases. J lost 4 bases, V lost 4 bases, and 6 bases had no gene match. Per the germline V gene, CDR1 is SGHAT and CDR2 is FQNNGV. The CDR3 totals 16 residues. CDR3 loop: CASSSDRLAGADTQYF. In DNA form, the CDR3 reads TGTGCCAGCAGCTCGGATCGACTAGCGGGGGCAGATACGCAGTATTTT.

This clone came up once. This chain joins TRBV30 and TRBJ2-5; TRBD1 agrees at 9 bases. CDR1 and CDR2 from the germline V gene are GTSNPN and SVGIG (reference sequence). V shed 0 bases, J shed 5 bases, and the junction held 7 bases outside the gene matches. The CDR3 runs 15 residues. The CDR3 DNA reads TGTGCCTGGAGTGTACAGGGGGCAGGTGGGGAGACCCAGTACTTC. Translated, it gives CAWSVQGAGGETQYF. The full variable domain, with the rest looked up from reference TRBV30 and TRBJ2-5, is SQTIHQWPATLVQPVGSPLSLECTVEGTSNPNLYWYRQAAGRGLQLLFYSVGIGQISSEVPQNLSASRPQDRQFILSSKKLLLSDSGFYLCAWSVQGAGGETQYFGPGTRLLVL.